This T cell receptor (beta chain) was recorded in a study of CXCR3-negative and CXCR3-positive naive CD8 T cells. Study-level points and caveats: The TRBV-TRBJ usage of naive CXCR3-negative and CXCR3-positive cells was similar, but that of memory cells differed. CXCR3-positive naive cells had TRB CDR3s that were more hydrophobic than CXCR3-negative naive cells had.

The sorting of each CD8+ T cell subset was done in triplicate, at some 270,000 cells each. Naive cells were sorted as CD45RO-, CCR7+, CD27+ and CD95-. Regarding this clonotype: Its target is not known.

The method, 5' RACE with UMI labels, was used to prepare the TRB cDNA libraries. TCRdb processed the 5' RACE reads again and assigns one entry to each CDR3 protein, with no DNA. The listing records about 66,000 distinct CDR3 sequences. The CDR3 totals 12 residues. Looked up from germline, CDR1 is SEHNR and CDR2 is FQNEAQ (reference sequence). The sequenced sample consisted of naive CXCR3- CD8+ T cells from blood. Subset denoted: CD45RO-CCR7+CD27+CD95- naive CD8+ T cells lacking CXCR3 (TNR3-). The chain is built from TRBV7-9 and TRBJ2-7. This sequence originates from a human donor in good health. Some clones in this sample may be carry-over from other donors' samples. The CDR3 here is CASSQVAGEQYF. Together with reference TRBV7-9 and TRBJ2-7, the CDR3 gives the full variable domain: DTGVSQNPRHKITKRGQNVTFRCDPISEHNRLYWYRQTLGQGPEFLTYFQNEAQLEKSRLLSDRFSAERPKGSFSTLEIQRTEQGDSAMYLCASSQVAGEQYFGPGTRLTVT.